This TCR beta chain derives from a study of technical replicates of blood from a handful of donors. The data were produced by immunoSEQ multiplex PCR, yet TCRdb's version contains in-frame clones alone and is incomplete. The table shows tens of thousands of clones, with roughly 95% occurring only once. This TCR came from a human donor in good health. Some clones in this sample may be carry-over from other donors' samples. The specimen was PBMCs.

CDR3 protein: CASSLKSAGGATAKNIQYF. CDR3 nucleotides: TGCGCCAGCAGCTTGAAGTCCGCGGGGGGGGCAACTGCCAAAAACATTCAGTACTTC. The J gene is TRBJ2-4, the V gene TRBV5-1; 9 bases map to TRBD2. The V gene end was trimmed by 1 base and the J gene end by 1 base; junction bases not matched to a gene: 12. Germline V CDR1 and CDR2: SGHRS, YFSETQ. This CDR3 is 19 amino acids long.